A selection of T cell receptor beta chains follows, all from one sample in a study of T cell responses to AZD1222 COVID-19 vaccine. The method was immunoSEQ multiplex PCR; TCRdb's version includes in-frame clones alone and lacks a portion of them. The repertoire includes 100,000 to 150,000 clones, 87% of them detected once, and 10% sits in the top ten. This sample comprised peripheral blood, obtained on day 0 of AZD1222 vaccination. The receptors stem from an adult in good health. The CDR3 runs from the conserved cysteine through the conserved F or W. D genes are given only for firm matches. Some rows have no size entry. The others give once, few or many, or a class for an expanded clone.

j_call: TRBJ2-2
d_call: NA
v_call: TRBV5-1
cdr3_length: 14
clone_size: NA
cdr3_nt: TGCGCCAGCAGCTTCAACCCAAACACCGGGGAGCTGTTTTTT
cdr3_aa: CASSFNPNTGELFF

j_call: TRBJ2-1
d_call: TRBD1
v_call: TRBV4-1
cdr3_length: 17
clone_size: NA
cdr3_nt: TGCGCCAGCAGCCAATCCACCGGGACAGGGGGCTGGGATGAGCAGTTCTTC
cdr3_aa: CASSQSTGTGGWDEQFF

j_call: TRBJ2-5
d_call: NA
v_call: TRBV19
cdr3_length: 13
clone_size: NA
cdr3_nt: TGTGCCAGTAAAAGAATCGGGGAAGAGACCCAGTACTTC
cdr3_aa: CASKRIGEETQYF

j_call: TRBJ1-4
d_call: TRBD1
v_call: TRBV5-6
cdr3_length: 16
clone_size: once
cdr3_nt: TGTGCCAGCAGCCGAACGACAGGGCAGGCTACTGAAAAACTGTTTTTT
cdr3_aa: CASSRTTGQATEKLFF

j_call: TRBJ1-5
d_call: TRBD1
v_call: TRBV2
cdr3_length: 16
clone_size: few
cdr3_nt: TGTGCCAGCAGTGAACCGGGGGGACAGGGAACTCAGCCCCAGCATTTT
cdr3_aa: CASSEPGGQGTQPQHF

j_call: TRBJ2-7
d_call: NA
v_call: TRBV5-1
cdr3_length: 16
clone_size: NA
cdr3_nt: TGCGCCAGCAGCTTGGTACCACAGGCGAGCTCCTACGAGCAGTACTTC
cdr3_aa: CASSLVPQASSYEQYF

j_call: TRBJ1-2
d_call: NA
v_call: TRBV7-2
cdr3_length: 12
clone_size: NA
cdr3_nt: TGTGCCAGCAGCCCAGTAGGGTGGGACTACACCTTC
cdr3_aa: CASSPVGWDYTF

j_call: TRBJ1-2
d_call: NA
v_call: TRBV27
cdr3_length: 16
clone_size: NA
cdr3_nt: TGTGCCAGCCCCCTTGGGGCCTTAAGTTTAAACTATGGCTACACCTTC
cdr3_aa: CASPLGALSLNYGYTF

j_call: TRBJ2-2
d_call: TRBD2
v_call: TRBV4-1
cdr3_length: 21
clone_size: NA
cdr3_nt: TGCGCCAGCAGCCAAGTCAGACCTGACCCTCCCCGGGGGGTGAACACCGGGGAGCTGTTTTTT
cdr3_aa: CASSQVRPDPPRGVNTGELFF

j_call: TRBJ1-1
d_call: NA
v_call: TRBV5-5
cdr3_length: 12
clone_size: few
cdr3_nt: TGTGCCAGCAGCCTGCAGGGTCTTCGGACTTTCTTT
cdr3_aa: CASSLQGLRTFF

j_call: TRBJ2-2
d_call: NA
v_call: TRBV7-2
cdr3_length: 14
clone_size: NA
cdr3_nt: TGTGCCAGCAGTCCACGGGAGAACACCGGGGAGCTGTTTTTT
cdr3_aa: CASSPRENTGELFF

j_call: TRBJ1-5
d_call: NA
v_call: TRBV19
cdr3_length: 15
clone_size: NA
cdr3_nt: TGTGCCAGTAGTATAGGGGCTTTCCTTATTCAGCCCCAGCATTTT
cdr3_aa: CASSIGAFLIQPQHF

j_call: TRBJ2-1
d_call: NA
v_call: TRBV10-3
cdr3_length: 13
clone_size: NA
cdr3_nt: TGTGCCATCAGTGAGTCTGGAGGGGCGGATCTCTTCTTC
cdr3_aa: CAISESGGADLFF

j_call: TRBJ2-1
d_call: TRBD2
v_call: TRBV15
cdr3_length: 17
clone_size: NA
cdr3_nt: TGTGCCACCAGCGGACCCCACAGCGGGGGAAGCTACAATGAGCAGTTCTTC
cdr3_aa: CATSGPHSGGSYNEQFF

j_call: TRBJ1-1
d_call: NA
v_call: TRBV5-1
cdr3_length: 14
clone_size: NA
cdr3_nt: TGCGCCAGCAGCTTGGACAGCCATAACACTGAAGCTTTCTTT
cdr3_aa: CASSLDSHNTEAFF

j_call: TRBJ2-1
d_call: NA
v_call: TRBV2
cdr3_length: 13
clone_size: NA
cdr3_nt: TGTGCCAGCAGTGTCCTGACTAGTGATGAGCAGTTCTTC
cdr3_aa: CASSVLTSDEQFF

j_call: TRBJ2-1
d_call: NA
v_call: TRBV7-6
cdr3_length: 18
clone_size: NA
cdr3_nt: TGTGCCAGCAGCTTAGCGGTCGGGGCCAGGGGCTCCTACAATGAGCAGTTCTTC
cdr3_aa: CASSLAVGARGSYNEQFF

j_call: TRBJ2-1
d_call: TRBD1
v_call: TRBV11-2
cdr3_length: 16
clone_size: once
cdr3_nt: TGTGCCAGCAGCTCCAGGGGGAGCCGTATGTTCAATGAGCAGTTCTTC
cdr3_aa: CASSSRGSRMFNEQFF

j_call: TRBJ2-5
d_call: NA
v_call: TRBV10-3
cdr3_length: 15
clone_size: NA
cdr3_nt: TGTGCCATCAGTGAGTCTGGAGGGGCCCAAGAGACCCAGTACTTC
cdr3_aa: CAISESGGAQETQYF

j_call: TRBJ1-2
d_call: NA
v_call: TRBV5-1
cdr3_length: 15
clone_size: NA
cdr3_nt: TGCGCCAGCAGAAGCTTACAGGGTGTGAGCTATGGCTACACCTTC
cdr3_aa: CASRSLQGVSYGYTF

j_call: TRBJ2-1
d_call: NA
v_call: TRBV11-1
cdr3_length: 16
clone_size: NA
cdr3_nt: TGTGCCAGCAGCTTGTCGTCAGCAGCCTCTTACAATGAGCAGTTCTTC
cdr3_aa: CASSLSSAASYNEQFF

j_call: TRBJ1-4
d_call: NA
v_call: TRBV5-1
cdr3_length: 14
clone_size: once
cdr3_nt: TGCGCCAGCAGCTTGGATTGGGTGCGGGAAAAACTGTTTTTT
cdr3_aa: CASSLDWVREKLFF

j_call: TRBJ2-7
d_call: NA
v_call: TRBV6-5
cdr3_length: 16
clone_size: NA
cdr3_nt: TGTGCCAGCAGTTACTCAGTCGGGCAGGGAAACTACGAGCAGTACTTC
cdr3_aa: CASSYSVGQGNYEQYF

j_call: TRBJ1-1
d_call: NA
v_call: TRBV28
cdr3_length: 15
clone_size: NA
cdr3_nt: TGTGCCAGCAGTTTACAGGGACTCATGAACACTGAAGCTTTCTTT
cdr3_aa: CASSLQGLMNTEAFF

j_call: TRBJ2-3
d_call: NA
v_call: TRBV5-1
cdr3_length: 15
clone_size: few
cdr3_nt: TGCGCCAGCAGCTCCATTATCGGGGGCCGAGATACGCAGTATTTT
cdr3_aa: CASSSIIGGRDTQYF

j_call: TRBJ1-6
d_call: NA
v_call: TRBV27
cdr3_length: 13
clone_size: NA
cdr3_nt: TGTGCCAGCAGGTGGGGTGTCAATTCACCCCTCCACTTT
cdr3_aa: CASRWGVNSPLHF

j_call: TRBJ2-1
d_call: NA
v_call: TRBV4-3
cdr3_length: 18
clone_size: medium-sized
cdr3_nt: TGCGCCAGCAGCCAAAAAATTATCCGGGACCCGCCCTACAATGAGCAGTTCTTC
cdr3_aa: CASSQKIIRDPPYNEQFF

j_call: TRBJ1-2
d_call: NA
v_call: TRBV3-1/TRBV3-2
cdr3_length: 12
clone_size: NA
cdr3_nt: TGTGCCAGCAGCCCGGGCCGAGCGAGCTACACCTTC
cdr3_aa: CASSPGRASYTF

j_call: TRBJ2-7
d_call: NA
v_call: TRBV19
cdr3_length: 16
clone_size: NA
cdr3_nt: TGTGCCAGTAGTCGCATCCCCACAGGGACCGTCTACGAGCAGTACTTC
cdr3_aa: CASSRIPTGTVYEQYF

j_call: TRBJ2-2
d_call: TRBD2
v_call: TRBV19
cdr3_length: 14
clone_size: NA
cdr3_nt: TGTGCCAGTATGAGCGGGGGACGCACCGGGGAGCTGTTTTTT
cdr3_aa: CASMSGGRTGELFF

j_call: TRBJ2-5
d_call: NA
v_call: TRBV27
cdr3_length: 13
clone_size: NA
cdr3_nt: TGTGCCAGCAGTTTACAGGGCAGAGAGACCCAGTACTTC
cdr3_aa: CASSLQGRETQYF